The present entry profiles one TCR beta chain with its context. Trimming took off 5 bases at V and 0 bases at J, with 10 bases between the two ends. The CDR3 loop spans 13 amino acids. CDR1 GTSNPN and CDR2 SVGIG come from the germline V gene (reference sequence). The data are from a study of blood T cell repertoires in COVID-19. The table came from immunoSEQ multiplex PCR; TCRdb's copy has only in-frame clones and leaves some out. Of some 520,000 clones listed, roughly 87% were seen once; the top ten hold 0.9%. The chain combines TRBV30 with TRBJ2-5; D is possibly TRBD2 (6 bases). This clonotype was obtained from a man in his late teens or twenties with COVID-19, enrolled during active disease. Sequencing was performed on peripheral blood. The CDR3 DNA reads TGTGCCTGGCGGGACTCCCACCAAGAGACCCAGTACTTC. Translated: CAWRDSHQETQYF. The variable domain in full, completed from reference TRBV30 and TRBJ2-5, reads SQTIHQWPATLVQPVGSPLSLECTVEGTSNPNLYWYRQAAGRGLQLLFYSVGIGQISSEVPQNLSASRPQDRQFILSSKKLLLSDSGFYLCAWRDSHQETQYFGPGTRLLVL.